The source of this T cell receptor beta chain is a study of post-analysis software for immune sequencing data. Study-wide results and limits: Comparison of patients with controls showed a handful of TRBV segments more frequent in patients, TRBV5-6, TRBV5-1 and TRBV20-1 among them.

V shed 1 base and J 4 bases; nucleotides not matched to a gene: 2. This CDR3 region has 14 residues. The germline V gene encodes CDR1 LNHNV and CDR2 YYDKDF (reference sequence). This clonotype appeared a few times. Antigen: not known. Carried by the TCR beta cDNA libraries were unique molecular identifiers. A single record per CDR3 protein comes from TCRdb applying MiXCR to the PCR reads. In the table there are about 820,000 distinct CDR3 sequences, roughly 50% of which are singletons. The chain combines TRBV15 with TRBJ1-2, with TRBD1 identical over 8 bases. The receptor comes from a girl aged 5-17 years with multiple sclerosis. The sequenced sample consisted of blood. The CDR3 nucleotides read TGTGCCACCAGCAGAGGAGACAGGGGCTATGGCTACACCTTC. It is translated as CATSRGDRGYGYTF. Combining the CDR3 with reference TRBV15 and TRBJ1-2 gives the whole variable domain DAMVIQNPRYQVTQFGKPVTLSCSQTLNHNVMYWYQQKSSQAPKLLFHYYDKDFNNEADTPDNFQSRRPNTSFCFLDIRSPGLGDTAMYLCATSRGDRGYGYTFGSGTRLTVV.